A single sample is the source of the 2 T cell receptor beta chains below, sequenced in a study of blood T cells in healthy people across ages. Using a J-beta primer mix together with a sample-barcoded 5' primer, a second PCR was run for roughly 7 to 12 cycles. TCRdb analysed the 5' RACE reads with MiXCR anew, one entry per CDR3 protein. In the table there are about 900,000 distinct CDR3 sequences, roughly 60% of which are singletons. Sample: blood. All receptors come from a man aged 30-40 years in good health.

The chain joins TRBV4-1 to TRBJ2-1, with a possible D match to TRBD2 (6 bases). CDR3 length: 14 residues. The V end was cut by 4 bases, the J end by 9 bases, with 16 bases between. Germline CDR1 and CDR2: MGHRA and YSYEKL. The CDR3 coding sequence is TGCGCCAGCAGCCGCAACCAGGGAGGCAGTGAGCAGTTCTTC. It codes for CASSRNQGGSEQFF.

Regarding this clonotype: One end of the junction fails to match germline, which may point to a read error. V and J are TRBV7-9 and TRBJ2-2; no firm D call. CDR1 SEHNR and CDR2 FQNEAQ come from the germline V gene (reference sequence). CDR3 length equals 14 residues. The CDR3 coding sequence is TGTACCAGCAGCTTTGACAAACTCACCGGGGAGCTGTTTTTT. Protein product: CTSSFDKLTGELFF.